This TCR beta chain was identified during a study of T-cell reconstitution after alpha-beta-depleted transplantation in children listed by TCRdb under 2016. Study-wide context: Using TCR repertoire profiling, the study followed T-cell immune reconstitution in a quantitative way in children after TCRalphabeta/CD19-depleted allogeneic hematopoietic cell transplantation.

Between the V and J ends, shortened by 4 bases and 5 bases respectively, the junction contains 8 bases. CDR1 and CDR2 are read off the germline V gene as LGHNA and YNFKEQ. Inclusive of the bounding cysteine and phenylalanine, the CDR3 is 13 residues long. Just CDR3 DNA is preserved here, 39 bases in frame from base 1. Libraries came from PCR. Sequenced using an Illumina HiSeq 2500. To normalize quantification of the TCRbeta repertoire, the TCR libraries were built with molecular barcoding that relied on unique molecular identifiers. TCRdb applied fastp at Q25 and MiXCR to the public reads, then kept only in-frame beta chains. Identical CDR3 proteins give one entry, which carries the most common genes and DNA. A total of about 830,000 distinct CDR3 sequences appear in this sample, around 17% of them only once. The top ten clones comprise roughly 4.8% of the sample. Interpreted using the paper, the treatment or condition label stands for: allogeneic hematopoietic cell transplantation with graft depleted of TCRalphabeta T cells and CD19 B cells. Transplant recipients were children who received TCRalphabeta/CD19-depleted allogeneic hematopoietic cell grafts.

Study-wide findings and limitations: In some patients, high TCRbeta diversity at day 60 was attributed to recipient T cells and intrathymic progenitors that had survived conditioning. Apparently early alphabetaT-cell count recovery about two months after transplant reportedly relied on only several hundred rapidly expanded clones derived from non-depleted graft cells. Hyperexpanded clone frequencies declined over subsequent months; after one year, T-cell counts and TCRbeta diversity were mostly attributed to newly produced T cells.

For this clonotype: Its cognate antigen has yet to be identified. Base qualities are missing; no much larger clone stands one base away.

The TCR comes from a male patient between 5 and 17 years old who had a stem cell transplant for acute lymphoblastic leukemia, so the T cells may come from the graft donor. Rearrangement joined TRBV4-2 to TRBJ2-2; the D gene is possibly TRBD2, with 6 bases matching. The starting material was PBMCs, mostly from graft donor cells, obtained 360 days after TCRalphabeta/CD19-depleted stem cell transplant. CDR3 loop: CASSRAGTGELFF. The sequenced DNA is TGTGCCAGCAGCCGTGCGGGGACCGGGGAGCTGTTTTTT.